Following are 31 T cell receptor beta chains from one sample sequenced in a study of blood T cell repertoires in COVID-19. Generated by immunoSEQ multiplex PCR, the TCRdb table keeps only in-frame clones and is missing some. The sample has approximately 350,000 clones; under 95% are singletons. Sequenced input: peripheral blood. These receptors were collected from a woman aged 18 to 35 who had recovered from COVID-19.

This chain connects TRBV27 to TRBJ1-2, with 7 nucleotides matching TRBD1. The trim removed 5 bases at V and 1 base at J, leaving 13 bases unmatched. CDR3 length: 17 amino acids. The germline gives CDR1 MNHEY, CDR2 SMNVEV (reference sequence). The CDR3 sequence is CASSTDREQAYNYGYTF. CDR3 sequence (DNA): TGTGCCAGCAGTACCGACAGGGAGCAGGCCTATAACTATGGCTACACCTTC.

The chain combines TRBV12-3 or TRBV12-4 with TRBJ1-1; D ambiguous. This CDR3 spans 13 amino acids. With 6 bases removed from V and 4 bases from J, the gap between germline ends came to 12 bases. The CDR3 sequence: CASSLEMGTEAFF. In DNA form, the CDR3 reads TGTGCCAGCAGCCTAGAAATGGGCACTGAAGCTTTCTTT.

CDR3 amino acids: CASSLAILEHEQFF. The CDR3, as DNA: TGTGCCAGCAGCTTAGCAATCCTGGAGCATGAGCAGTTCTTC. The chain has TRBV7-2 and TRBJ2-1; D gene uncertain. Trimming stripped 0 bases from V and 8 bases from J, with 11 bases between. Germline CDR1 reads SGHTA; CDR2 reads FQGNSA. This CDR3 region has 14 residues.

The V call is TRBV2, the J call TRBJ1-4; perhaps TRBD1 as D (6 bases). The CDR3 loop spans 13 amino acids. Germline CDR1 and CDR2: SNHLY and FYNNEI. Trimming left V 7 bases short and J 8 bases short, with 14 bases between. CDR3 coding DNA: TGTGCCAGCAACCGGGATAGGGGGGAAAAACTGTTTTTT. It yields the protein CASNRDRGEKLFF.

This clone was observed a single time. The chain employs TRBV24-1 and TRBJ2-1; D unresolved. V lost 1 base and J lost 5, with 5 bases in between. The length of the CDR3 is 13 residues. CDR1 KGHDR and CDR2 SFDVKD come from the germline V gene. The CDR3 nucleotides read TGTGCCACCAGTGATTTTAATAACAATGAGCAGTTCTTC. This encodes CATSDFNNNEQFF.

The rearrangement links TRBV7-2 to TRBJ1-5, with D hard to call. V lost 4 bases and J 7 bases, leaving 11 bases between the germline ends. This CDR3 region has 13 residues. In germline, CDR1 is SGHTA, CDR2 FQGNSA. The CDR3 loop reads CASSSSAGQPQHF. Written as DNA, the CDR3 is TGTGCCAGCAGCTCCTCCGCGGGGCAGCCCCAGCATTTT.

The rearrangement joins TRBV5-5 to TRBJ2-7, with D perhaps matching TRBD1 (5 bases). Trimming stripped 4 bases from V and 3 bases from J, with 14 bases between. This CDR3 has 14 residues. Per the germline V gene, CDR1 is SGHKS and CDR2 is YYEKEE (reference sequence). The CDR3 nucleotides read TGTGCCAGCAGCCTCGATCCAGGGATCTACGAGCAGTACGTC. Translation gives CASSLDPGIYEQYV.

J is TRBJ2-5 and V is TRBV5-1; 9 positions agree with TRBD1. The CDR3 runs to 16 residues. Germline V gene data show CDR1 as SGHRS and CDR2 as YFSETQ. The trim removed 3 bases at V and 0 bases at J, leaving 6 bases unmatched. CDR3 coding DNA: TGCGCCAGCAGCTGGGGGACAGGGAACCACCAAGAGACCCAGTACTTC. Translated, it gives CASSWGTGNHQETQYF.

V gene TRBV27 combines with J gene TRBJ2-1; 9 bases fit TRBD2. The J segment lost 0 bases and the V segment lost 5 bases, leaving 5 bases of the junction unmatched. The CDR3 is 16 amino acids. CDR1 MNHEY and CDR2 SMNVEV come from the germline V gene (reference sequence). The CDR3 protein is CASSHIAGASYNEQFF. CDR3 sequence (DNA): TGTGCCAGCAGTCACATAGCGGGAGCCTCCTACAATGAGCAGTTCTTC.

V gene TRBV5-5 combines with J gene TRBJ2-3; 9 nucleotides match TRBD2. Unmatched junction bases numbered 6, after V lost 4 bases and J lost 0 bases. The V gene's germline CDR1 is SGHKS and CDR2 YYEKEE (reference sequence). The CDR3 has 16 amino acids. The CDR3 loop is CASSRSGRYSTDTQYF. The CDR3 nucleotides read TGTGCCAGCAGCCGGAGCGGGAGGTATAGCACAGATACGCAGTATTTT.

V is TRBV30 and J is TRBJ2-1; 9 bases line up with TRBD2. There are 17 residues in the CDR3. V shed 0 bases, J shed 8 bases, and the junction held 14 bases outside the gene matches. Germline CDR1 is GTSNPN and CDR2 is SVGIG (reference sequence). The CDR3 coding sequence is TGTGCCTGGAGTGTCTTTCTCCCGAGAGCGGGAGGCTATGAGCAGTTCTTC. Its protein is CAWSVFLPRAGGYEQFF.

This CDR3 is CASSLSGGAGYGYTF. The CDR3 nucleotides read TGTGCCAGCAGCCTAAGCGGGGGGGCGGGCTATGGCTACACCTTC. The chain couples TRBV3-1 (or the pseudogene TRBV3-2) to TRBJ1-2; D perhaps matches TRBD1 (6 bases). From germline, CDR1 is LGHDT and CDR2 YNNKEL (reference sequence). CDR3 size: 15 residues. V shed 4 bases and J shed 4 bases, with 16 bases lying between them.

V usage is TRBV6-2 or TRBV6-3 and J usage is TRBJ1-1; D uncertain. Germline V gene sequence: CDR1 MNHEY, CDR2 SVGEGT. V was pared by 6 bases and J by 6 bases, with 14 bases between. The CDR3 is 13 amino acids. The DNA of the CDR3 is TGTGCCAGCAGCCGGCGAGGAGGTGCTGAAGCTTTCTTT. It is translated as CASSRRGGAEAFF.

The chain employs TRBV18 and TRBJ2-5; D is unresolved. V lost 1 base and J lost 5, with 5 bases in between. The CDR3 length is 12 residues. The germline CDR1 and CDR2 sequences are KGHSH and LQKENI. CDR3 loop: CASSPRQETQYF. The CDR3 nucleotides read TGTGCCAGCTCACCACGTCAGGAGACCCAGTACTTC.

A word on this clone: This sample also contains other DNA sequences that code for the same CDR3. This chain links TRBV5-1 with TRBJ1-2; D gene uncertain. Looked up from germline, CDR1 is SGHRS and CDR2 is YFSETQ. V was cut by 0 bases and J by 2 bases, with 8 bases left in between. The CDR3 covers 14 residues. In DNA, the CDR3 is TGCGCCAGCAGCTTGGCAGAGGCAAACTATGGCTACACCTTC. Its translation: CASSLAEANYGYTF.

This chain connects TRBV4-1 to TRBJ1-5; 8 bases line up with TRBD1. The CDR3 is made up of 15 amino acids. V was clipped by 4 bases and J by 6 bases; unmatched bases: 8. The germline gives CDR1 MGHRA, CDR2 YSYEKL. For the CDR3, the DNA is TGCGCCAGCAGCCGAGGACAGGGTGGGTCTCAGCCCCAGCATTTT. Protein: CASSRGQGGSQPQHF.

The chain combines TRBV14 with TRBJ2-1; D is undetermined. V lost 1 base to trimming and J lost 9 bases, with 13 bases between them. The length of the CDR3 is 14 residues. Germline loops: CDR1 SGHDN, CDR2 FVKESK. CDR3 sequence: CASSQVAASGEQFF. In nucleotides, the CDR3 is TGTGCCAGCAGCCAAGTGGCAGCCTCAGGTGAGCAGTTCTTC.

Regarding this clone: A much larger clone lies one base from this, so it may be a read error. The V and J genes are TRBV7-8 and TRBJ2-1; 8 bases match TRBD2. The CDR3 covers 15 residues. V lost 5 bases and J lost 0; bases outside the gene matches: 3. Per germline, CDR1 SGHVS and CDR2 FQNEAQ. The CDR3 region is CASSLGTSSYNEQFF. The CDR3 DNA reads TGTGCCAGCAGCCTCGGGACTAGCTCCTACAATGAGCAGTTCTTC.

The chain is built from TRBV11-2 and TRBJ2-1, with TRBD2 matching 7 bases. From germline, CDR1 is SGHAT and CDR2 FQNNGV. Germline trimming cut 5 bases from V and 12 bases from J; bases unmatched to any gene: 19. The CDR3 is 16 amino acids. The CDR3 DNA sequence: TGTGCCAGCAGCCCCGCCGGCGGGAGAAAAGTTGTAGCGCAGTTCTTC. Translation gives CASSPAGGRKVVAQFF.

The sample holds one count of this clone. This chain links TRBV5-8 with TRBJ2-1; 11 bases match TRBD2. The length of the CDR3 is 14 residues. Germline CDR1 SGHTS, CDR2 YDEGEE. V shed 7 bases and J 2 bases; nucleotides not matched to a gene: 2. In DNA, the CDR3 is TGTGCCAGCCCGGGACTAGCGGCCTACAATGAGCAGTTCTTC. It translates to CASPGLAAYNEQFF. The variable domain in full, completed from reference TRBV5-8 and TRBJ2-1, reads EAGVTQSPTHLIKTRGQQATLRCSPISGHTSVYWYQQALGLGLQFLLWYDEGEERNRGNFPPRFSGRQFPNYSSELNVNALELEDSALYLCASPGLAAYNEQFFGPGTRLTVL.

The rearrangement uses TRBV29-1 and TRBJ2-1; the match to TRBD1 covers 9 bases. This CDR3 is built from 16 residues. J was trimmed by 13 bases and V by 7 bases; bases with no gene match: 23. Per germline, CDR1 SQVTM and CDR2 ANQGSEA. The CDR3 spells CSAFEGGTGRGLYQFF. CDR3 nucleotide sequence: TGCAGCGCCTTTGAGGGAGGGACAGGGAGAGGGCTATACCAGTTCTTC.

In nucleotides, the CDR3 is TGTGCCAGCTCACCAGGGACAGGTTTCTCCTACGAGCAGTACGTC. This encodes CASSPGTGFSYEQYV. The chain couples TRBV18 to TRBJ2-7; 8 bases align to TRBD1. CDR3 length: 15 residues. Germline assignment: CDR1 KGHSH and CDR2 LQKENI. After removal of 2 bases from V and 0 bases from J, the junction contained 3 bases not matched to a gene.

This clone was detected a few times. The rearrangement joins TRBV6-2 or TRBV6-3 to TRBJ2-7; D is unclear. This CDR3 spans 12 amino acids. V was clipped by 5 bases and J by 4 bases, with 9 bases between them. Looked up from germline, CDR1 is MNHEY and CDR2 is SVGEGT. CDR3 sequence: CASSTPSYEQYV. Here the CDR3 DNA reads TGTGCCAGCAGTACACCGTCATACGAGCAGTACGTC.

The chain couples TRBV6-2 or TRBV6-3 to TRBJ1-5, with D possibly matching TRBD1 (5 bases). Trimming cost V 0 bases and J 0 bases, with 9 bases left between them. The CDR3 has 16 residues. Germline lookup yields CDR1 MNHEY and CDR2 SVGEGT. CDR3 sequence reads: CASSYSWGDSNQPQHF. The CDR3 DNA is TGTGCCAGCAGTTACTCGTGGGGGGATAGCAATCAGCCCCAGCATTTT.

The CDR3 loop reads CTSSQENPSLSYNEQFF. The CDR3 DNA is TGCACCAGCAGCCAGGAAAACCCTAGCCTCTCTTACAATGAGCAGTTCTTC. The chain uses TRBV1 and TRBJ2-1; the table's D call TRBD2 went unverified against the DNA. TRBV1 is a pseudogene segment. The CDR3 has 17 amino acids.

The chain has TRBV11-3 and TRBJ2-5, with D unclear. This CDR3 is 13 amino acids long. Germline V CDR1 and CDR2: SGHNT, YENEEA. The V end was cut by 0 bases, the J end by 3 bases, with 5 bases between. In DNA form, the CDR3 reads TGTGCCAGCAGCTTAGATTCGGAAGAGACCCAGTACTTC. Translating gives CASSLDSEETQYF.

The J gene is TRBJ1-2, the V gene TRBV29-1; D is unresolved. This CDR3 region has 12 residues. The germline V gene encodes CDR1 SQVTM and CDR2 ANQGSEA. The V and J ends lost 5 bases and 4 bases respectively, with 11 bases between them. CDR3 amino acids: CSVRDGLYGYTF. CDR3 in DNA: TGCAGCGTTCGCGACGGACTCTATGGCTACACCTTC.

This clone appeared once. The chain combines TRBV11-2 with TRBJ2-3, with 7 bases identical to TRBD1. CDR1 is SGHAT, CDR2 FQNNGV, per germline. Trimming took 6 bases from V and 1 from J; bases not matched to a gene: 4. The CDR3 length is 14 residues. CDR3 in DNA: TGTGCCAGCAGGCCAACAGGGGGCACAGATACGCAGTATTTT. Translating it yields CASRPTGGTDTQYF.

The V call is TRBV27, the J call TRBJ2-7; 7 bases align to TRBD2. Germline V gene lookup returns CDR1 MNHEY and CDR2 SMNVEV (reference sequence). The ends lost 3 bases at V and 9 bases at J; junction bases unmatched: 8. The CDR3 sequence is 13 residues long. The CDR3 DNA reads TGTGCCAGCAGTTTCGGGGCTAGCGGCAGGCAGTACGTC. It yields the protein CASSFGASGRQYV.

The V gene is TRBV5-1, the J gene TRBJ2-2, with 7 bases lining up with TRBD2. Germline V gives CDR1 SGHRS, CDR2 YFSETQ. This CDR3 contains 15 residues. V was pared by 3 bases and J by 4 bases, with 6 bases of the junction left unmatched. CDR3 loop: CASSYGTTLTGELFF. The CDR3 coding sequence is TGCGCCAGCAGCTACGGGACTACACTCACCGGGGAGCTGTTTTTT.

The rearrangement links TRBV5-1 to TRBJ2-5; 7 bases are a match to TRBD2. Germline V CDR1 and CDR2: SGHRS, YFSETQ. The CDR3 is made up of 15 amino acids. J lost 2 bases, V lost 4 bases, and 8 bases had no gene match. The CDR3 DNA reads as TGCGCCAGCAGCCCGGGGGGAGGTTATCAAGAGACCCAGTACTTC. This gives the protein CASSPGGGYQETQYF.